The subject of this entry is one TCR beta chain. Participants' reported clinical history set cohort assignment. Assay used: immunoSEQ multiplex PCR; TCRdb lists only in-frame clones, some missing. The data contain around 160,000 clones, around 79% of them singletons. The data are from a study of blood T cell repertoires in COVID-19. The receptor comes from a man aged 50 or older who had recovered from COVID-19. Sequencing was performed on PBMCs or T cells enriched from blood (not recorded which).

This CDR3 is CASSSRLAGGTYNEQFF. Here the CDR3 DNA reads TGTGCCAGCAGTTCCAGACTAGCGGGAGGGACCTACAATGAGCAGTTCTTC. The rearrangement uses TRBV27 and TRBJ2-1; 14 bases fit TRBD2. This CDR3 comprises 17 residues. Germline CDR1 is MNHEY and CDR2 is SMNVEV (reference sequence). The ends lost 4 bases at V and 2 bases at J; junction bases unmatched: 4.